The sequence of this T cell receptor (beta chain) was determined in a study of blood T cells in healthy people across ages. A sample-barcoded 5' primer and a J-beta primer mix were used in a second PCR of roughly 7 to 12 cycles. TCRdb used MiXCR to reprocess the 5' RACE reads, holding one entry per CDR3 protein. The table shows roughly 1,700,000 distinct CDR3 sequences, with 28% occurring only once. Study observations and caveats: The recorded TCR beta diversity per million T cells decreased in a roughly linear manner with age.

Points on this clonotype: Its antigen is unknown.

Donation came from healthy Caucasian individuals in Russia who were aged roughly 6 to 95. The V end was cut by 4 bases, the J end by 1 base, with 13 bases between. CDR1 and CDR2 from the germline V gene are SNHLY and FYNNEI. This CDR3 comprises 15 residues. The chain uses TRBV2 and TRBJ2-5; D uncertain. The source of this sequence is a woman between 25 and 40 years old in good health. Sequenced material: blood. As DNA, the CDR3 is TGTGCCAGCAGTGTAGGCGGCCCAGCCCAAGAGACCCAGTACTTC. Translated, it gives CASSVGGPAQETQYF.